These 14 T cell receptor beta chains were sequenced from one sample in a study of metastatic and nonmetastatic thyroid tumors. Each patient went into thyroid surgery without having received any treatment. TCRdb reanalyzed the PCR reads via MiXCR. The repertoire holds some 21,000 clones, with 15% to 18% as singletons. The sample taken for sequencing was blood. Receptor source: a female donor with papillary thyroid cancer or a benign thyroid nodule (not recorded which). Some clones in this sample may be carry-over from other donors' samples.

This clone was recorded many times. The chain combines TRBV6-1 with TRBJ2-5, with 10 bases aligning to TRBD2. Germline values: CDR1 MNHNS, CDR2 SASEGT. The CDR3 has 15 amino acids. V lost 5 bases to trimming and J lost 5 bases; unmatched junction nucleotides: 8. The CDR3 region is CASSTLAGEGETQYF. The DNA of the CDR3 is TGTGCCAGCAGTACGCTAGCGGGAGAGGGGGAGACCCAGTACTTC.

This clone showed up many times. This sequence joins TRBV5-1 and TRBJ2-1; D is possibly TRBD1 or TRBD2 (5 bases each). CDR3 length: 18 amino acids. V was clipped by 4 bases and J by 7 bases, with 27 bases between them. Germline V gives CDR1 SGHRS, CDR2 YFSETQ. The CDR3 nucleotides read TGCGCCAGCAGCCCGAGTAGGCCGGGACCAGCGAATCGGAATGAGCAGTTCTTC. It codes for CASSPSRPGPANRNEQFF.

This clone was found a few times. A clone one base away is much larger, so this may be a read error. The chain combines TRBV29-1 with TRBJ2-5, with a weak D call TRBD2 (6 bases). V dropped 5 bases and J dropped 0 bases, with 22 bases sitting between them. There are 17 residues in the CDR3. Germline CDR1 SQVTM, CDR2 ANQGSEA. The CDR3 nucleotides are TGCAGCGTTAGTTCGGAACTAGCTTTACAGTACCAAGAGACCCAGTACTTC. This codes for CSVSSELALQYQETQYF.

This clone was seen more than once but under ten times. V gene TRBV4-3 combines with J gene TRBJ1-1, with no clear D. This CDR3 spans 15 amino acids. Trimming shortened V by 0 bases and J by 1 base, and 9 bases separated the two germline ends. CDR1 and CDR2 (germline): LGHNA, YSLEER. The CDR3 region has the DNA TGCGCCAGCAGCCAAGAGCGGGGAGGGAACACTGAAGCTTTCTTT. Protein sequence: CASSQERGGNTEAFF.

This clone has more than one count but fewer than ten. At one end, the junction sequence differs from germline, possibly due to a read error. The V gene is TRBV6-1, the J gene TRBJ2-6; 7 nucleotides align to TRBD2. This CDR3 has 15 residues. CDR1 and CDR2 from the germline V gene are MNHNS and SASEGT. The CDR3 is CASRGRESGSNVLTF. As DNA, the CDR3 is TGTGCCAGCAGGGGGAGGGAATCTGGGTCCAACGTCCTGACTTTC.

In this sample, this clone turned up many times. The chain has TRBV28 and TRBJ2-5; D ambiguous. Germline CDR1 MDHEN, CDR2 SYDVKM. V was cut by 3 bases and J by 5 bases, with 16 bases left in between. This CDR3 region has 15 residues. Here the CDR3 DNA reads TGTGCCAGCAGTTTGTGGGGAAAGGAGAGGGAGACCCAGTACTTC. Its translation is CASSLWGKERETQYF.

This clone was observed at least ten times. The genes are TRBV20-1 and TRBJ1-4, with a possible D match to TRBD1 (5 bases). Trimming left V 6 bases short and J 1 base short, with 15 bases between. There are 15 residues in the CDR3. Germline values: CDR1 DFQATT, CDR2 SNEGSKA (reference sequence). The CDR3 DNA reads as TGCAGTGCCAGTGGGGTGGGGGTAACTAATGAAAAACTGTTTTTT. Its translation: CSASGVGVTNEKLFF.

This clone was counted only a few times. The chain links TRBV18 to TRBJ1-5, with D uncertain. V shed 8 bases and J shed 5 bases, with 13 bases lying between them. The CDR3 is 13 residues long. CDR1 is KGHSH and CDR2 is LQKENI in the germline V gene. The CDR3 bases are TGTGCCAGCCGATTTCAGGTTGATCAGCCCCAGCATTTT. Protein product: CASRFQVDQPQHF.

There are many counts of this clone. The chain employs TRBV13 and TRBJ2-7; a weak D match, TRBD2 (6 bases). The germline V and J ends were trimmed by 5 bases and 2 bases, with 10 bases remaining between them. The germline V gene encodes CDR1 PRHDT and CDR2 FYEKMQ (reference sequence). The CDR3 extends over 13 amino acids. The CDR3 DNA reads as TGTGCCAGCAGCACCTGGGGGGCCTACGAGCAGTACTTC. Its translation: CASSTWGAYEQYF.

This chain connects TRBV18 to TRBJ2-7; D gene uncertain. There are 12 residues in the CDR3. CDR1 KGHSH and CDR2 LQKENI come from the germline V gene. V lost 2 bases and J 6 bases, leaving 8 bases between the germline ends. CDR3 sequence: CASSPGYGEQYF. CDR3 DNA sequence: TGTGCCAGCTCACCAGGCTATGGCGAGCAGTACTTC.

This clone was counted at least ten times. The CDR3 spells CSAPGPPLYEQYF. CDR3 nucleotide sequence: TGCAGTGCTCCGGGACCGCCACTGTACGAGCAGTACTTC. This chain uses TRBV20-1 with TRBJ2-7; possibly TRBD1 or TRBD2 for D (5 bases each). Germline V gives CDR1 DFQATT, CDR2 SNEGSKA (reference sequence). CDR3 length: 13 residues. The V gene lost 5 bases and the J gene lost 4 bases, with 15 bases spanning the gap.

In this sample, this clone is medium-sized (0.01 to 0.1%). The gene calls are TRBV6-2 or TRBV6-3 and TRBJ2-7; D is uncertain. Germline values: CDR1 MNHEY, CDR2 SVGEGT. CDR3 length: 15 residues. Trimming removed 7 bases at V and 4 bases at J, with 20 bases between. The DNA of the CDR3 is TGTGCCAGCACCGAGCCAATGGGGAATAATTACGAGCAGTACTTC. It codes for CASTEPMGNNYEQYF.

There are many counts of this clone. The J gene is TRBJ1-2, the V gene TRBV2; no firm D call. V was cut by 2 bases and J by 5 bases, with 9 bases left in between. The CDR3 runs 13 residues. In germline, CDR1 is SNHLY, CDR2 FYNNEI. The CDR3 DNA reads as TGTGCCAGCAGTGAATGGGTCAGTTATGGCTACACCTTC. This gives the protein CASSEWVSYGYTF. Supplemented by reference TRBV2 and TRBJ1-2, the full variable domain reads EPEVTQTPSHQVTQMGQEVILRCVPISNHLYFYWYRQILGQKVEFLVSFYNNEISEKSEIFDDQFSVERPDGSNFTLKIRSTKLEDSAMYFCASSEWVSYGYTFGSGTRLTVV.

This clone was counted many times. The DNA of the CDR3 is TGTGCCAGTAGCATGGGGGGGCGGCCCTACGAGCAGTACTTC. It translates to CASSMGGRPYEQYF. The chain is built from TRBV19 and TRBJ2-7, with D tentatively TRBD2 (7 bases). CDR1 is LNHDA, CDR2 SQIVND, per germline (reference sequence). V lost 6 bases and J lost 2, with 14 bases in between. The CDR3 runs to 14 residues.